Following are 20 T cell receptor beta chains from one sample sequenced in a study of cytomegalovirus exposure and HLA in healthy donors. The PCR had 60 Vbeta and 13 Jbeta primers. Assay: immunoSEQ multiplex PCR; the TCRdb copy retains only in-frame clones and omits some. In total, the table holds 55,000 to 80,000 clones. The sample consisted of PBMCs. Receptor source: a man aged 40-49 years in good health and CMV-seronegative.

Remarks on this clone: A read error is likely, as this CDR3 ends without the conserved phenylalanine or tryptophan. The chain has TRBV29-1 and TRBJ1-2; the D gene is possibly TRBD1 (5 bases). CDR3 size: 13 residues. Trimming pared 6 bases from V and 5 bases from J, leaving 16 bases between. Germline values: CDR1 SQVTM, CDR2 ANQGSEA. The CDR3 protein is CSVRPPGHYGYTL. For the CDR3, the DNA is TGCAGCGTCCGCCCCCCCGGACATTATGGCTACACCCTC.

V gene TRBV7-9 combines with J gene TRBJ1-2; TRBD1 agrees at 9 bases. The V and J ends lost 0 bases and 3 bases, in that order; junction bases with no gene match: 5. The germline gives CDR1 SEHNR, CDR2 FQNEAQ (reference sequence). This CDR3 spans 16 amino acids. CDR3 amino acids: CASSLAPGQGDYGYTF. The DNA for the CDR3 is TGTGCCAGCAGCTTAGCACCGGGACAGGGAGACTATGGCTACACCTTC.

V gene TRBV7-2 combines with J gene TRBJ2-7; D call uncertain. Germline V gene lookup returns CDR1 SGHTA and CDR2 FQGNSA. The CDR3 totals 13 residues. The germline V and J ends were trimmed by 2 bases and 6 bases, with 11 bases remaining between them. This CDR3 reads CASSLNLRGEQYF. In nucleotides, the CDR3 is TGTGCCAGCAGCTTAAATCTACGAGGCGAGCAGTACTTC.

This rearrangement joins TRBV5-6 to TRBJ1-6, with TRBD1 as a possible D gene (5 bases). Deletions cut 0 bases from V and 7 bases from J, with 11 bases between. Germline CDR1 and CDR2: SGHDT and YYEEEE. This CDR3 region has 15 residues. For the CDR3, the DNA is TGTGCCAGCAGCTTGGCCGGCAGGGCGAATTCACCCCTCCACTTT. Protein sequence: CASSLAGRANSPLHF.

The V call is TRBV29-1, the J call TRBJ1-2, with D unclear. Trimming took off 0 bases at V and 10 bases at J, with 9 bases between the two ends. The CDR3 has 11 residues. Germline CDR1 reads SQVTM; CDR2 reads ANQGSEA. The CDR3 here is CSVEDREFYTF. The CDR3 DNA follows: TGCAGCGTTGAAGATCGGGAATTCTACACCTTC.

V usage is TRBV25-1 and J usage is TRBJ2-7; 8 bases line up with TRBD1. CDR3 size: 14 residues. V was pared by 6 bases and J by 5 bases, with 9 bases of the junction left unmatched. CDR1 is MGHDK and CDR2 is SYGVNS in the germline V gene. The CDR3 DNA follows: TGTGCCAGCAGGTCAGGGGGCTCTCGTGACGAGCAGTACTTC. Protein sequence: CASRSGGSRDEQYF.

The J gene is TRBJ2-7, the V gene TRBV9; 9 nucleotides match TRBD1. Germline-derived CDR1 and CDR2 are SGDLS and YYNGEE. This CDR3 region has 14 residues. Trimming removed 2 bases from V and 2 bases from J; junction bases left unmatched: 2. CDR3 sequence reads: CASSVGTGPYEQYF. The DNA of the CDR3 is TGTGCCAGCAGCGTCGGGACAGGGCCCTACGAGCAGTACTTC.

The chain links TRBV10-3 to TRBJ2-3; weak D call: TRBD2 (6 bases). V lost 3 bases and J 3 bases, leaving 13 bases between the germline ends. The CDR3 sequence is 15 residues long. CDR1 is ENHRY and CDR2 is SYGVKD in the germline V gene. The CDR3 protein is CAISERAGHTDTQYF. The CDR3 DNA reads as TGTGCCATCAGTGAACGCGCGGGGCATACAGATACGCAGTATTTT.

The gene calls are TRBV5-6 and TRBJ2-2; D is undetermined. Germline lookup yields CDR1 SGHDT and CDR2 YYEEEE. The V end was cut by 0 bases, the J end by 6 bases, with 6 bases between. The CDR3 sequence is 13 residues long. The CDR3 reads CASSLEPSGELFF. DNA of the CDR3: TGTGCCAGCAGCTTGGAGCCGTCCGGGGAGCTGTTTTTT.

V is TRBV6-1 and J is TRBJ2-3; maybe TRBD2 (6 bases). Germline V gene lookup returns CDR1 MNHNS and CDR2 SASEGT. The CDR3 runs to 15 residues. Between the trimmed V and J ends, which lost 8 bases and 4 bases, there was a span of 19 bases. DNA for the CDR3: TGTGCCAGCCACCCTAGACTAGACAGTGCAGATACGCAGTATTTT. This encodes CASHPRLDSADTQYF.

A word on this clone: One end of the junction fails to match germline, which may point to a read error. The chain carries TRBV5-8 and TRBJ2-3, with D perhaps being TRBD1 or TRBD2 (6 bases each). Germline V gene lookup returns CDR1 SGHTS and CDR2 YDEGEE. The CDR3 extends over 14 amino acids. The CDR3 coding sequence is TGTGCCAGCACCTTGGAGGGGGACACAGATACGCAGTATTTT. Its protein product is CASTLEGDTDTQYF. Using reference TRBV5-8 and TRBJ2-3 for the parts outside the CDR3, the full variable domain is EAGVTQSPTHLIKTRGQQATLRCSPISGHTSVYWYQQALGLGLQFLLWYDEGEERNRGNFPPRFSGRQFPNYSSELNVNALELEDSALYLCASTLEGDTDTQYFGPGTRLTVL.

The chain employs TRBV27 and TRBJ2-7; 8 positions agree with TRBD1. The CDR3 runs 14 residues. Trimming removed 6 bases from V and 2 bases from J; junction bases left unmatched: 6. Germline loops: CDR1 MNHEY, CDR2 SMNVEV (reference sequence). For the CDR3, the DNA is TGTGCCAGCAGCCGGGACAGGTCGACCTACGAGCAGTACTTC. Protein: CASSRDRSTYEQYF.

The V gene is TRBV5-1, the J gene TRBJ2-3; the match to TRBD1 covers 7 bases. V was pared by 3 bases and J by 7 bases, with 8 bases of the junction left unmatched. Germline CDR1 is SGHRS and CDR2 is YFSETQ. CDR3 size: 14 residues. CDR3 coding DNA: TGCGCCAGCAGCTCCGGACAGGTCGGAAATACGCAGTATTTT. This gives the protein CASSSGQVGNTQYF. The entire variable domain, with the rest obtained from reference TRBV5-1 and TRBJ2-3, is as follows: KAGVTQTPRYLIKTRGQQVTLSCSPISGHRSVSWYQQTPGQGLQFLFEYFSETQRNKGNFPGRFSGRQFSNSRSEMNVSTLELGDSALYLCASSSGQVGNTQYFGPGTRLTVL.

This chain connects TRBV19 to TRBJ1-1; 7 nucleotides align to TRBD1. Germline CDR1 reads LNHDA; CDR2 reads SQIVND (reference sequence). Trimming at V came to 4 bases and at J to 2 bases, leaving 10 bases not matched to a gene. The CDR3 runs 16 residues. The CDR3 DNA sequence: TGTGCCAGTAGTACCCAACCCGGGACAGCAAACACTGAAGCTTTCTTT. It is translated as CASSTQPGTANTEAFF.

V and J are TRBV19 and TRBJ1-1; D is possibly TRBD1 (5 bases). From germline, CDR1 is LNHDA and CDR2 SQIVND (reference sequence). The CDR3 is 14 residues long. V was trimmed by 7 bases and J by 3 bases, leaving 15 bases between them. CDR3 nucleotide sequence: TGTGCCAGTACGCTGGCCGGGGGAGACACTGAAGCTTTCTTT. Residues: CASTLAGGDTEAFF.

The chain couples TRBV28 to TRBJ1-2, with 11 positions matching TRBD1. Germline values: CDR1 MDHEN, CDR2 SYDVKM. CDR3 size: 16 residues. The V segment lost 7 bases and the J segment 1 base; nucleotides outside the gene matches: 8. This chain's CDR3 is CASKGTGGINNYGYTF. The CDR3 nucleotides read TGTGCCAGCAAAGGGACAGGGGGTATCAATAACTATGGCTACACCTTC.

The rearrangement links TRBV6-5 to TRBJ1-6, with a tentative D call TRBD1 (5 bases). V lost 0 bases to trimming and J lost 13 bases, with 16 bases between them. This CDR3 comprises 15 residues. CDR1 and CDR2 (germline): MNHEY, SVGAGI. As DNA, the CDR3 is TGTGCCAGCAGTTACTCGGGGCAGGGCGCCAACCCCCTCCACTTT. Protein product: CASSYSGQGANPLHF.

Here the CDR3 reads CASSSNRGRLGTEAFF. The CDR3 DNA is TGTGCCAGCAGTTCAAACAGGGGGCGCTTGGGCACTGAAGCTTTCTTT. The chain has TRBV6-5 and TRBJ1-1, with 9 bases identical to TRBD1. The CDR3 extends over 16 amino acids. The trim removed 4 bases at V and 4 bases at J, leaving 10 bases unmatched. Per the germline V gene, CDR1 is MNHEY and CDR2 is SVGAGI.

The V gene is TRBV27, the J gene TRBJ1-2, with D maybe TRBD1 (6 bases). This CDR3 contains 13 residues. V was clipped by 1 base and J by 4 bases, with 7 bases between them. Germline V gene sequence: CDR1 MNHEY, CDR2 SMNVEV (reference sequence). CDR3 sequence: CASSLLGGYGYTF. The DNA of the CDR3 is TGTGCCAGCAGTTTATTAGGGGGCTATGGCTACACCTTC.

The rearrangement uses TRBV28 and TRBJ2-1, with D possibly being TRBD1 (6 bases). The CDR3 is 14 amino acids. The ends were cut back, 6 bases at V and 4 bases at J, with 13 bases in the middle. Per germline, CDR1 MDHEN and CDR2 SYDVKM. CDR3 DNA sequence: TGTGCCAGCAGGAAAATCGACAGGTACAATGAGCAGTTCTTC. It is translated as CASRKIDRYNEQFF.